Presented here are 29 T cell receptor beta chains from one specimen sequenced in a study of blood T cell repertoires in COVID-19. The assay was immunoSEQ multiplex PCR, and TCRdb's table has in-frame clones only and misses some. The sample has about 120,000 clones; 70% to 90% are singletons. Sequencing was performed on peripheral blood. These receptor sequences come from a man in his forties or fifties with acute or convalescent COVID-19.

The gene calls are TRBV7-2 and TRBJ1-1; 9 nucleotides agree with TRBD1. V lost 5 bases, J lost 5 bases, and 9 bases stayed unmatched. Germline values: CDR1 SGHTA, CDR2 FQGNSA. The CDR3 covers 15 residues. The CDR3 sequence: CASSRRTGVMTEAFF. In nucleotides, the CDR3 is TGTGCCAGCAGCAGACGGACAGGGGTGATGACTGAAGCTTTCTTT.

For this clone: At one end the junction does not follow the germline gene, possibly because of a read error. This rearrangement joins TRBV27 to TRBJ2-1, with TRBD2 identical over 12 bases. Germline lookup yields CDR1 MNHEY and CDR2 SMNVEV (reference sequence). CDR3 length: 18 amino acids. The DNA for the CDR3 is TGTGCCAGCAGTGTATCAACCCCCGGGACTAGCGGGCTGGATGAGCAGTTCTTC. It specifies CASSVSTPGTSGLDEQFF.

The chain uses TRBV5-4 and TRBJ2-1, with D perhaps TRBD2 (5 bases). Trimming left V 5 bases short and J 6 bases short, with 12 bases between. The CDR3 spans 13 residues. The germline gives CDR1 SGHNT, CDR2 YYREEE (reference sequence). CDR3 amino acids: CASSFQEANEQFF. DNA of the CDR3: TGTGCCAGCAGTTTTCAGGAGGCCAATGAGCAGTTCTTC. Supplemented by reference TRBV5-4 and TRBJ2-1, the full variable domain reads ETGVTQSPTHLIKTRGQQVTLRCSSQSGHNTVSWYQQALGQGPQFIFQYYREEENGRGNFPPRFSGLQFPNYSSELNVNALELDDSALYLCASSFQEANEQFFGPGTRLTVL.

The chain employs TRBV19 and TRBJ1-4, with TRBD1 matching over 9 bases. The V gene end was trimmed by 6 bases and the J gene end by 6 bases; junction bases not matched to a gene: 11. This CDR3 comprises 16 residues. Germline assignment: CDR1 LNHDA and CDR2 SQIVND (reference sequence). The CDR3 loop is CASSHRRQGVDEKLFF. Here the CDR3 DNA reads TGTGCCAGTAGCCACCGCCGACAGGGGGTAGATGAAAAACTGTTTTTT.

This sequence joins TRBV5-4 and TRBJ2-3, with 7 bases aligning to TRBD2. The germline CDR1 and CDR2 sequences are SGHNT and YYREEE (reference sequence). This CDR3 has 16 residues. Losses at the gene ends were 4 bases for V and 0 bases for J; bases not matched to a gene: 8. Here the CDR3 reads CASSPERGTSTDTQYF. DNA for the CDR3: TGTGCCAGCAGCCCTGAGCGGGGAACTAGCACAGATACGCAGTATTTT.

The rearrangement uses TRBV7-9 and TRBJ1-1, with TRBD1 identical over 7 bases. V was pared by 1 base and J by 0 bases, with 2 bases of the junction left unmatched. Per germline, CDR1 SEHNR and CDR2 FQNEAQ (reference sequence). CDR3 size: 15 residues. CDR3 in amino acids: CASSLGGTVNTEAFF. The DNA of the CDR3 is TGTGCCAGCAGCTTAGGGGGGACAGTGAACACTGAAGCTTTCTTT.

This clone was observed once. Other DNA sequences in this sample translate to the same CDR3. The V gene is TRBV5-1, the J gene TRBJ2-3; unclear D gene. V was pared by 3 bases and J by 0 bases, with 5 bases between. Germline V CDR1 and CDR2: SGHRS, YFSETQ. The CDR3 has 13 residues. The CDR3 reads CASSSVSTDTQYF. CDR3 in DNA: TGCGCCAGCAGCTCGGTTAGCACAGATACGCAGTATTTT.

The chain employs TRBV5-1 and TRBJ1-2, with D possibly matching TRBD1 (6 bases). The CDR3 contains 13 residues. V was clipped by 0 bases and J by 7 bases, with 10 bases between them. The V gene's germline CDR1 is SGHRS and CDR2 YFSETQ. The CDR3 reads CASSLDQGIGYTF. CDR3 in DNA: TGCGCCAGCAGCTTGGATCAGGGGATTGGCTACACCTTC.

The CDR3 coding sequence is TGTGCCAGCAGCTCCCTAGGAGGGGCGCAAGATACGCAGTATTTT. Translated: CASSSLGGAQDTQYF. V usage is TRBV5-5 and J usage is TRBJ2-3; D is possibly TRBD2 (6 bases). The CDR3 totals 15 residues. Trimming shortened V by 3 bases and J by 5 bases, and 16 bases separated the two germline ends. The germline CDR1 and CDR2 sequences are SGHKS and YYEKEE (reference sequence).

The rearrangement joins TRBV11-2 to TRBJ1-6; 11 positions match TRBD1. Germline CDR1 is SGHAT and CDR2 is FQNNGV. The CDR3 contains 16 residues. The ends lost 2 bases at V and 9 bases at J; junction bases unmatched: 6. CDR3 DNA: TGTGCCAGCAGCTTATCCCGGGACAGGGGGTTTTCACCCCTCCACTTT. It encodes CASSLSRDRGFSPLHF.

The chain couples TRBV10-3 to TRBJ1-5; TRBD1 agrees at 8 bases. CDR1 is ENHRY and CDR2 is SYGVKD in the germline V gene. The CDR3 has 15 residues. The J segment lost 7 bases and the V segment lost 0 bases, leaving 5 bases of the junction unmatched. For the CDR3, the DNA is TGTGCCATCAGTGAGTCAGGGCAGGGGGCCCAGCCCCAGCATTTT. Translating it yields CAISESGQGAQPQHF.

The genes are TRBV7-2 and TRBJ2-5, with a tentative D call TRBD2 (5 bases). Germline CDR1 reads SGHTA; CDR2 reads FQGNSA. The CDR3 has 13 residues. The V and J ends lost 3 bases and 5 bases respectively, with 10 bases between them. CDR3 coding DNA: TGTGCCAGCAGCTTTGCAGAGGGTGAGACCCAGTACTTC. Translated, it gives CASSFAEGETQYF.

The chain is built from TRBV4-2 and TRBJ2-7; 9 bases fit TRBD1. The germline V gene encodes CDR1 LGHNA and CDR2 YNFKEQ. CDR3 length equals 17 residues. Germline trimming cut 2 bases from V and 4 bases from J; bases unmatched to any gene: 12. This CDR3 is CASSQRGGQGIYYEQYF. The DNA for the CDR3 is TGTGCCAGCAGCCAAAGGGGTGGACAGGGGATTTATTACGAGCAGTACTTC.

The rearrangement joins TRBV6-6 to TRBJ1-2; 8 nucleotides match TRBD1. The CDR3 consists of 14 residues. Germline V gene sequence: CDR1 MNHNY, CDR2 SVGAGI (reference sequence). The trim removed 2 bases at V and 4 bases at J, leaving 3 bases unmatched. The CDR3 sequence is CASSYTDRGYGYTF. As DNA, the CDR3 is TGTGCCAGCAGTTACACTGACAGGGGCTATGGCTACACCTTC.

The rearrangement links TRBV19 to TRBJ2-1; 9 bases are a match to TRBD2. The CDR3 has 13 residues. V dropped 11 bases and J dropped 0; count of bases not matched to a gene: 2. Per germline, CDR1 LNHDA and CDR2 SQIVND (reference sequence). CDR3 loop: CAVSGSSYNEQFF. Written as DNA, the CDR3 is TGTGCCGTTAGCGGGAGCTCCTACAATGAGCAGTTCTTC. Full variable domain (missing parts from reference TRBV19 and TRBJ2-1): DGGITQSPKYLFRKEGQNVTLSCEQNLNHDAMYWYRQDPGQGLRLIYYSQIVNDFQKGDIAEGYSVSREKKESFPLTVTSAQKNPTAFYLCAVSGSSYNEQFFGPGTRLTVL.

This rearrangement joins TRBV20-1 to TRBJ1-5; D unclear. Trimming removed 3 bases from V and 5 bases from J, with 14 bases in between. CDR1 is DFQATT and CDR2 is SNEGSKA in the germline V gene (reference sequence). CDR3 size: 14 residues. The CDR3 loop is CSASMRQRDQPQHF. The CDR3 DNA reads TGCAGTGCTAGTATGAGGCAGAGAGATCAGCCCCAGCATTTT.

A single count supports this clone. The chain employs TRBV7-2 and TRBJ2-1; D is ambiguous. V was cut by 3 bases and J by 5 bases, with 8 bases left in between. This CDR3 spans 13 amino acids. Looked up from germline, CDR1 is SGHTA and CDR2 is FQGNSA. The CDR3 spells CASSLQRDNEQFF. The DNA for the CDR3 is TGTGCCAGCAGCTTGCAACGGGACAATGAGCAGTTCTTC.

J is TRBJ2-2 and V is TRBV27, with TRBD2 matching over 9 bases. CDR1 and CDR2 from the germline V gene are MNHEY and SMNVEV (reference sequence). The CDR3 spans 21 residues. J gave up 4 bases and V 6 bases, and 24 bases lay outside the gene matches. CDR3 region: CASSLGPFILREGGGTGELFF. CDR3 nucleotide sequence: TGTGCCAGCAGCCTTGGCCCCTTTATTTTGCGGGAGGGAGGGGGCACCGGGGAGCTGTTTTTT.

This clone came up once. This rearrangement joins TRBV19 to TRBJ1-3; 9 positions match TRBD1. The CDR3 spans 20 residues. Trimming removed 4 bases from V and 0 bases from J; junction bases left unmatched: 16. The germline V gene encodes CDR1 LNHDA and CDR2 SQIVND (reference sequence). The DNA of the CDR3 is TGTGCCAGTAGTACCAACCGGGACAGGGAAAGAATGAGCTCTGGAAACACCATATATTTT. Translating it yields CASSTNRDRERMSSGNTIYF. The full variable domain, with the rest looked up from reference TRBV19 and TRBJ1-3, is DGGITQSPKYLFRKEGQNVTLSCEQNLNHDAMYWYRQDPGQGLRLIYYSQIVNDFQKGDIAEGYSVSREKKESFPLTVTSAQKNPTAFYLCASSTNRDRERMSSGNTIYFGEGSWLTVV.

For the CDR3, the DNA is TGTGCCAGCAGCCCCTCCCTTGCCGCGGACTCCTACGAGCAGTACTTC. Its protein is CASSPSLAADSYEQYF. This rearrangement joins TRBV9 to TRBJ2-7, with D hard to call. CDR1 and CDR2 from the germline V gene are SGDLS and YYNGEE. V gave up 4 bases and J gave up 0 bases, with 17 bases separating them. CDR3 length equals 16 residues.

The chain recombines TRBV5-1 with TRBJ2-3; 15 bases line up with TRBD2. CDR1 is SGHRS, CDR2 YFSETQ, per germline. The CDR3 loop spans 19 amino acids. The junction had 5 bases not matched to a gene; V was cut back by 0 bases and J by 0 bases. The CDR3 region is CASSLEGTSGGWSTDTQYF. The CDR3 DNA is TGCGCCAGCAGCTTGGAAGGGACTAGCGGGGGGTGGAGCACAGATACGCAGTATTTT. The full variable domain, rest sourced from reference TRBV5-1 and TRBJ2-3, is KAGVTQTPRYLIKTRGQQVTLSCSPISGHRSVSWYQQTPGQGLQFLFEYFSETQRNKGNFPGRFSGRQFSNSRSEMNVSTLELGDSALYLCASSLEGTSGGWSTDTQYFGPGTRLTVL.

Here the CDR3 reads CASSSNDHRGLGYTF. The CDR3 DNA sequence: TGTGCCAGCAGCTCCAATGACCACAGGGGGCTGGGCTACACCTTC. The chain is built from TRBV7-9 and TRBJ1-2; 9 positions agree with TRBD1. The germline gives CDR1 SEHNR, CDR2 FQNEAQ (reference sequence). Trimming took 4 bases from V and 8 from J; bases not matched to a gene: 11. The CDR3 has 15 residues.

The chain employs TRBV6-2 or TRBV6-3 and TRBJ2-2; 10 nucleotides agree with TRBD2. CDR3 length: 19 amino acids. Germline V lookup: CDR1 MNHEY, CDR2 SVGEGT. The J segment lost 3 bases and the V segment lost 2 bases, leaving 12 bases of the junction unmatched. The CDR3 is CASSYELGSGRRDTGELFF. CDR3 nucleotide sequence: TGTGCCAGCAGTTACGAGTTGGGTAGCGGGAGGAGGGACACCGGGGAGCTGTTTTTT.

This clone was counted between two and nine times. This chain links TRBV9 with TRBJ2-7; TRBD1 agrees at 9 bases. The germline V gene has CDR1 SGDLS and CDR2 YYNGEE. This CDR3 is built from 13 residues. V gave up 4 bases and J gave up 4 bases; unmatched junction bases: 3. The DNA for the CDR3 is TGTGCCAGCAGCTCCGGGACAGGGTACGAGCAGTACTTC. Translated: CASSSGTGYEQYF.

The J gene is TRBJ1-2, the V gene TRBV4-3, with unresolved D. The V end was cut by 0 bases, the J end by 2 bases, with 10 bases between. CDR1 and CDR2 from the germline V gene are LGHNA and YSLEER. The CDR3 runs 15 residues. The CDR3 region has the DNA TGCGCCAGCAGCCAAGATTTGCAGAAAAACTATGGCTACACCTTC. This codes for CASSQDLQKNYGYTF.

The chain carries TRBV7-8 and TRBJ1-3, with 9 positions matching TRBD1. Trimming took 6 bases from V and 0 from J; bases not matched to a gene: 9. The CDR3 runs to 17 residues. In germline, CDR1 is SGHVS, CDR2 FQNEAQ. This CDR3 is CASRPDRGTYSGNTIYF. The CDR3, as DNA: TGTGCCAGCAGACCAGACAGGGGGACCTACTCTGGAAACACCATATATTTT.

The chain links TRBV5-6 to TRBJ1-2; the match to TRBD1 covers 8 bases. CDR1 and CDR2 (germline): SGHDT, YYEEEE. The CDR3 is made up of 14 amino acids. Trimming removed 0 bases from V and 9 bases from J; junction bases left unmatched: 7. This CDR3 is CASSLASGTGRYTF. DNA for the CDR3: TGTGCCAGCAGCTTGGCCTCTGGGACAGGACGCTACACCTTC. Based on the CDR3 plus reference TRBV5-6 and TRBJ1-2, the full variable domain is DAGVTQSPTHLIKTRGQQVTLRCSPKSGHDTVSWYQQALGQGPQFIFQYYEEEERQRGNFPDRFSGHQFPNYSSELNVNALLLGDSALYLCASSLASGTGRYTFGSGTRLTVV.

V gene TRBV19 combines with J gene TRBJ1-1; D uncertain. Trimming removed 2 bases from V and 5 bases from J, with 9 bases in between. The germline V gene encodes CDR1 LNHDA and CDR2 SQIVND (reference sequence). The CDR3 has 13 residues. This CDR3 is CASSILGGTEAFF. The CDR3, as DNA: TGTGCCAGTAGTATATTAGGCGGGACTGAAGCTTTCTTT.

This chain uses TRBV3-1 (or the pseudogene TRBV3-2) with TRBJ2-1, with D possibly matching TRBD2 (5 bases). CDR1 LGHDT and CDR2 YNNKEL come from the germline V gene (reference sequence). The V and J ends lost 4 bases and 7 bases respectively, with 17 bases between them. This CDR3 is 15 amino acids long. The CDR3 region has the DNA TGTGCCAGCAGCCGTCGTACCGGGATCCTAAATGAGCAGTTCTTC. Translation: CASSRRTGILNEQFF.